This T cell receptor (beta chain) is drawn from a study of shared clonotypes between healthy human individuals. Study-wide results and caveats: Investigators collected only blood, and repertoires in tissues likely differ.

The deep-level immunoSEQ assay was used. The repertoire was sequenced with immunoSEQ multiplex PCR; TCRdb's copy has only in-frame clones and lacks some. The profile covers about 2.1 million clones, with around 95% appearing a single time and less than 2% taken by the ten largest. On this clone itself: No antigen is known for it.

Naivety among CD8 cells was defined by CD45RO negativity and positive CCR7 selection, thereby excluding terminally differentiated effector memory CD45RA+ cells. V shed 1 base and J shed 14 bases, with 12 bases lying between them. CDR1 KGHSY and CDR2 FQNENV come from the germline V gene. The CDR3 has 13 residues. Sequenced sample: naive CD8+ T cells from PBMCs. This clonotype was sampled from a man aged 18 to 30 in good health. Some clones in this sample may be carry-over from other donors' samples. This chain joins TRBV16 and TRBJ1-6; D remains unclear. The CDR3 reads CASSQFSLRALHF. The CDR3 DNA follows: TGTGCCAGCAGCCAATTTAGTCTCCGGGCCCTCCACTTT.